This record concerns one TCR beta chain sequence. TCRdb re-called the PCR reads with MiXCR, one entry per CDR3 protein. The sample lists some 12,000 distinct CDR3 sequences, roughly 51% seen once, with roughly two fifths in the top ten. The sample is drawn from a study of tumor-infiltrating lymphocytes in oesophageal squamous cell carcinoma. The ends lost 4 bases at V and 0 bases at J; junction bases unmatched: 5. Germline values: CDR1 SGHTA, CDR2 FQGTGA. The CDR3 is 16 amino acids. The V gene is TRBV7-3, the J gene TRBJ2-1; 8 bases line up with TRBD2. The sequencing input was esophageal tumor tissue. The source is a female donor with esophageal squamous cell carcinoma. Here the CDR3 DNA reads TGTGCCAGCAGCTCCCAAGCGGGAGTCTCCTACAATGAGCAGTTCTTC. It codes for CASSSQAGVSYNEQFF.